Detailed here is one T cell receptor beta chain. It has no known antigen specificity. Per-nucleotide qualities are absent, and no much larger clonotype sits a single base away. These data are taken from a study of blood T cells in healthy people across ages (dated by TCRdb to between 2015 and 2016). General notes on the study: Template switching captured roughly one uniquely barcoded TCR beta cDNA molecule per two T cells in model experiments. Using deep sequencing normalized with unique cDNA molecular identifiers, the study measured how TCR beta repertoire diversity changes with age. Four age groups were formed from the donors: young (average 16 years), middle-aged (approximately 39), aged (approximately 60) and long-lived (approximately 78). To avoid experimental bias, donors of different ages were randomly spread across the sequencing lanes. Using the same blood draw, the study looked at two additional independent replicas of 1 million unique cDNA reads for two donors, one aged 18 to 30 and the other aged 80 or older.

Library prep was done by 5' RACE. TCRdb shows the sequencer as Illumina HiSeq 2500. The second PCR ran for about 7 to 11 cycles and used a J-beta primer mix along with a sample-barcoded 5' primer. A unique molecular identifier was introduced onto each TCR beta cDNA molecule by a template-switch 5' adaptor carrying 12 random nucleotides. Each sample yielded at least 2.5 million CDR3-containing paired-end reads. The Mint cDNA synthesis kit, primed by a TRBC-specific oligonucleotide, was used to synthesize first-strand cDNA from all RNA. All cDNA was treated with uracil-DNA glycosylase and then went through a first 18-cycle PCR with the universal primers M1SS and BC2_uni_R. The study's own analysis went as follows. Each sample was normalized by randomly selecting 1 million high-quality reads, each carrying a distinct molecular identifier. Reads with shared molecular identifiers were discarded instead of being binned into consensus sequences. MiTCR, run with a Q25 quality threshold and the strictest error-elimination algorithm, handled CDR3 identification, clonotype clustering and error correction. Lower-bound total TCR beta diversity was estimated with a nonparametric unseen species model using Euler transformation. TCRdb itself trimmed the public reads at Q25 with fastp, ran MiXCR and retained productive beta chains. Rows are unified per CDR3 protein, each entry keeping the most common DNA and genes. Here the V and J calls rest on TCRdb's processing, not on the authors' analysis. This sample comprises 700,000 to 900,000 distinct CDR3 sequences, 50% to 65% of them detected only once. The top ten clones comprise approximately 41% of the sample.

Donors were around 37 systemically healthy Caucasian individuals from Russia aged roughly 6 to 100 years. About 9.6 milliliters of peripheral blood were collected from each donor into EDTA-treated Vacutainer tubes. Ficoll-Paque density-gradient centrifugation was used to isolate PBMCs, with at least 7 million per sample. Total RNA, at least 5 micrograms per sample, was extracted from PBMCs with Trizol reagent. Naive CD45RAhigh/CD27high T cell percentages were measured by flow cytometry on a PBMC aliquot from every donor. The research as a whole found: Conclusive comparison of naive and antigen-experienced compartments was prevented by the profiling of bulk unsorted PBMCs. Observed TCR beta diversity per million T cells fell roughly linearly with age, and a significant reduction was already apparent by age around 40. Donor CMV infection status was unknown, potentially confounding age-related changes in expanded clonotypes. A strong correlation was found between observed TCR beta diversity and the percentage of naive T cells measured by flow cytometry. Estimates of total diversity based on one million sequenced T cells were considered lower bounds and underestimates. The long-lived group showed more naive CD4+ T cells, fewer expanded clones and increased TCR diversity than the aged group, suggesting age selection.

Including the terminal cysteine and phenylalanine, the CDR3 comprises 15 residues. The read is trimmed to its CDR3 DNA, 45 bases read in frame from base 1. In the germline V gene, CDR1 corresponds to SGHTA and CDR2 to FQGNSA. Trimming at the junction amounts to 1 base on V and 1 base on J, and the germline ends lie 10 bases apart. Recombination linked TRBV7-2 to TRBJ1-1; the D gene assignment is ambiguous. The sequencing sample was made of blood. This clonotype was sampled from a man older than 75 in good health. The bases read TGTGCCAGCAGCTTAGAGTTGGGTGAGAACACTGAAGCTTTCTTT. Its protein product is CASSLELGENTEAFF.